A single sample gave rise to the 21 T cell receptor beta chains below, sequenced in a study of blood T cells in healthy people across ages. The use of a sample-barcoded 5' primer and a J-beta primer mix characterized a second PCR of about 7 to 12 cycles. MiXCR, run by TCRdb on the 5' RACE reads, gives a single entry per CDR3 protein. The sample includes around 800,000 distinct CDR3 sequences, roughly 24% of them seen just once. This sample also appeared in a second study, on T cells of mothers and their children.

Sequencing was carried out using blood. These receptors came from a boy younger than 18 in good health.

The V and J genes are TRBV14 and TRBJ2-3; D uncertain. CDR3 length equals 17 residues. CDR1 and CDR2 from the germline V gene are SGHDN and FVKESK. Trimming cost V 0 bases and J 1 base, with 14 bases left between them. The CDR3: CASSQDPVQYGTDTQYF. The CDR3 nucleotides are TGTGCCAGCAGCCAAGACCCCGTACAATACGGCACAGATACGCAGTATTTT.

This clonotype appeared many times. The rearrangement uses TRBV20-1 and TRBJ2-5; D may be TRBD2 (6 bases). Germline assignment: CDR1 DFQATT and CDR2 SNEGSKA (reference sequence). CDR3 length: 16 amino acids. V lost 3 bases, J lost 3 bases, and 20 bases lay in between. The CDR3 bases are TGCAGTGCTAGTAGCCTTCCACCCGGCGGGGAAGAGACCCAGTACTTC. Its translation is CSASSLPPGGEETQYF.

The chain carries TRBV2 and TRBJ2-7, with 7 bases matching TRBD2. Near its end, the DNA agrees better with TRBJ2-5, so the J call may be wrong. Germline CDR1 and CDR2: SNHLY and FYNNEI. The CDR3 has 11 amino acids. CDR3 sequence: CARSGGETQYF. CDR3 DNA: TGTGCTCGATCGGGAGGAGAGACCCAGTACTTC.

The gene calls are TRBV3-1 and TRBJ2-5; D may be TRBD1 or TRBD2 (6 bases each). The CDR3 sequence is 14 residues long. The V end was cut by 1 base, the J end by 5 bases, with 11 bases between. Germline V lookup: CDR1 LGHDT, CDR2 YNNKEL (reference sequence). As DNA, the CDR3 is TGTGCCAGCAGCCAAGTTAGGGGGGCGGAGACCCAGTACTTC. This translates into CASSQVRGAETQYF.

The chain uses TRBV7-9 and TRBJ2-3; D may be TRBD2 (7 bases). V gave up 7 bases and J gave up 4 bases, with 18 bases separating them. There are 15 residues in the CDR3. Germline CDR1 is SEHNR and CDR2 is FQNEAQ (reference sequence). The CDR3 nucleotides are TGTGCCAGCACCCCCGAAAGGGGGGGCCCAGATACGCAGTATTTT. Amino acid sequence: CASTPERGGPDTQYF.

The chain links TRBV7-2 to TRBJ1-4, with 8 bases matching TRBD1. The CDR3 spans 16 residues. Per germline, CDR1 SGHTA and CDR2 FQGNSA. After removal of 3 bases from V and 5 bases from J, the junction contained 8 bases not matched to a gene. In DNA, the CDR3 is TGTGCCAGCAGCTTGTGGCCGGACAGGGTGAATGAAAAACTGTTTTTT. Translating gives CASSLWPDRVNEKLFF.

The chain links TRBV7-6 to TRBJ2-4; TRBD2 matches 10 bases. This CDR3 comprises 18 residues. CDR1 is SGHVS and CDR2 is FNYEAQ in the germline V gene. Trimming took 5 bases from V and 2 from J; bases not matched to a gene: 12. As DNA, the CDR3 is TGTGCCAGCAGCCCAGACGAGCGGGGGGGCCAGACCAAAAACATTCAGTACTTC. This sequence encodes CASSPDERGGQTKNIQYF.

The chain joins TRBV5-1 to TRBJ2-1, with D perhaps TRBD1 (5 bases). With 0 bases removed from V and 8 bases from J, the gap between germline ends came to 12 bases. The germline CDR1 and CDR2 sequences are SGHRS and YFSETQ. The CDR3 is 14 amino acids. The chain's CDR3 is CASSLGQPGDEQFF. CDR3 DNA: TGCGCCAGCAGCTTGGGACAGCCTGGGGATGAGCAGTTCTTC. The full variable domain, with the rest looked up from reference TRBV5-1 and TRBJ2-1, is KAGVTQTPRYLIKTRGQQVTLSCSPISGHRSVSWYQQTPGQGLQFLFEYFSETQRNKGNFPGRFSGRQFSNSRSEMNVSTLELGDSALYLCASSLGQPGDEQFFGPGTRLTVL.

The chain recombines TRBV4-1 with TRBJ2-3; D might be TRBD1 (5 bases). Germline V CDR1 and CDR2: MGHRA, YSYEKL. This CDR3 region has 15 residues. V lost 2 bases and J lost 0, with 9 bases in between. The CDR3 DNA is TGCGCCAGCAGCCAACCGACAGCTAGCACAGATACGCAGTATTTT. Residues: CASSQPTASTDTQYF.

As regards this clonotype: Here the CDR3 omits its conserved ending phenylalanine or tryptophan, so a read error is the likely source. V and J are TRBV20-1 and TRBJ2-5; 11 nucleotides agree with TRBD2. This CDR3 is built from 14 residues. V lost 2 bases and J lost 5; bases outside the gene matches: 4. The germline CDR1 and CDR2 sequences are DFQATT and SNEGSKA (reference sequence). The CDR3 coding sequence is TGCAGTGCTAGAATAGCGGGGGGGAGGGAGACCCAGTACCTC. It yields the protein CSARIAGGRETQYL.

This chain connects TRBV27 to TRBJ2-3; D remains ambiguous. Between the trimmed V and J ends, which lost 3 bases and 5 bases, there was a span of 6 bases. The CDR3 length is 12 residues. Germline CDR1 is MNHEY and CDR2 is SMNVEV (reference sequence). CDR3 nucleotides: TGTGCCAGCAGTTTCGGGCAAGATACGCAGTATTTT. It translates to CASSFGQDTQYF.

This clonotype was counted a few times. CDR3 sequence reads: CASSFQALGLFF. CDR3 nucleotide sequence: TGTGCCAGCAGTTTCCAGGCTCTGGGCCTGTTTTTT. The chain is built from TRBV12-3 or TRBV12-4 and TRBJ1-4, with unresolved D. The CDR3 extends over 12 amino acids. Trimming took off 3 bases at V and 14 bases at J, with 13 bases between the two ends.

The sample holds a few counts of this clonotype. This chain connects TRBV7-2 to TRBJ2-7, with D unresolved. V was trimmed by 6 bases and J by 5 bases, leaving 14 bases between them. Germline loops: CDR1 SGHTA, CDR2 FQGNSA. The CDR3 runs to 13 residues. Written as DNA, the CDR3 is TGTGCCAGCAGGCCCCACAATGCAGACGAGCAGTACTTC. This codes for CASRPHNADEQYF.

The CDR3 DNA is TGCAGTGCTAGAACAGGGGGTGAGCAGTTCTTC. Encoded protein: CSARTGGEQFF. The chain employs TRBV20-1 and TRBJ2-1; 8 nucleotides agree with TRBD1. V was clipped by 2 bases and J by 9 bases; unmatched bases: 0. Germline-derived CDR1 and CDR2 are DFQATT and SNEGSKA (reference sequence). This CDR3 region has 11 residues.

The chain uses TRBV25-1 and TRBJ2-2; 10 bases agree with TRBD2. This CDR3 contains 19 residues. V was pared by 2 bases and J by 0 bases, with 9 bases of the junction left unmatched. Germline V lookup: CDR1 MGHDK, CDR2 SYGVNS. The CDR3 spells CASSEVRASGGANTGELFF. CDR3 nucleotides: TGTGCCAGCAGTGAAGTCCGAGCTAGCGGGGGAGCGAACACCGGGGAGCTGTTTTTT.

The chain combines TRBV6-2 or TRBV6-3 with TRBJ2-2, with no clear D. The germline V gene has CDR1 MNHEY and CDR2 SVGEGT. V was clipped by 4 bases and J by 3 bases, with 6 bases between them. There are 13 residues in the CDR3. The CDR3 loop reads CASSSRYTGELFF. The CDR3 bases are TGTGCCAGCAGTTCCCGATACACCGGGGAGCTGTTTTTT.

V usage is TRBV5-1 and J usage is TRBJ2-5; D not resolved. V dropped 0 bases and J dropped 1 base, with 13 bases sitting between them. The CDR3 sequence is 16 residues long. In germline, CDR1 is SGHRS, CDR2 YFSETQ. In DNA form, the CDR3 reads TGCGCCAGCAGCTTGGGCGCCGTAGCAACCCAAGAGACCCAGTACTTC. Residues: CASSLGAVATQETQYF.

This clonotype has more than one count but fewer than ten. The chain uses TRBV7-2 and TRBJ1-4, with a tentative D call TRBD1 (6 bases). Germline V gives CDR1 SGHTA, CDR2 FQGNSA. V was cut by 5 bases and J by 7 bases, with 20 bases left in between. The CDR3 contains 16 residues. CDR3: CASSRRWGRGAEKLFF. The CDR3 nucleotides read TGTGCCAGCAGCCGAAGGTGGGGCAGGGGAGCTGAAAAACTGTTTTTT.

This clonotype has more than one count but fewer than ten. V is TRBV9 and J is TRBJ2-1, with 7 bases that match TRBD2. V was clipped by 2 bases and J by 4 bases; unmatched bases: 6. CDR1 is SGDLS and CDR2 is YYNGEE in the germline V gene. CDR3 length: 15 amino acids. CDR3 sequence (DNA): TGTGCCAGCAGCGTTGCGGGGGTCGGGTACAATGAGCAGTTCTTC. Protein product: CASSVAGVGYNEQFF.

The genes are TRBV10-3 and TRBJ2-3; 7 bases align to TRBD1. Losses at the gene ends were 6 bases for V and 1 base for J; bases not matched to a gene: 4. The germline CDR1 and CDR2 sequences are ENHRY and SYGVKD. This CDR3 comprises 14 residues. The CDR3 here is CAISNTGGTDTQYF. The CDR3 DNA reads TGTGCCATCAGCAATACAGGGGGCACAGATACGCAGTATTTT.

J is TRBJ2-5 and V is TRBV5-1; D gene unclear. The J call may be faulty, since TRBJ2-7 better matches the DNA end. Germline-derived CDR1 and CDR2 are SGHRS and YFSETQ. The CDR3 extends over 14 amino acids. The CDR3 sequence is CASSLRLQSYEQYF. CDR3 in DNA: TGCGCCAGCAGCTTACGCCTGCAGTCCTACGAGCAGTACTTC.